A single sample gave rise to the 14 T cell receptor beta chains below, sequenced in a study of cytomegalovirus exposure and HLA in healthy donors listed by TCRdb under 2017. The method was the immunoSEQ multiplex PCR assay. For the multiplex PCR, a mixture combining 60 forward primers for TCR Vbeta segments and 13 reverse primers for TCR Jbeta segments was used. TCRdb carries this immuneACCESS record with in-frame sequences only. Its versions omit some clonotypes, under half of them owing to an unresolved V gene in the studies checked, with the rest unexplained. This sample comprises some 150,000 clones, around 80% of them detected only once. The ten biggest clones cover about 3.5% of the sample. The sample was PBMCs. The source is a man aged 35 to 55 in good health and CMV-seronegative.

This chain uses TRBV7-2 with TRBJ1-1, with 7 bases fitting TRBD1. V lost 1 base, J lost 0 bases, and 2 bases stayed unmatched. The CDR3 runs to 15 residues. Germline-derived CDR1 and CDR2 are SGHTA and FQGNSA. CDR3: CASSLEGAMNTEAFF. CDR3 in DNA: TGTGCCAGCAGCTTAGAGGGGGCTATGAACACTGAAGCTTTCTTT.

V usage is TRBV5-1 and J usage is TRBJ2-1, with D possibly being TRBD1 (6 bases). Per the germline V gene, CDR1 is SGHRS and CDR2 is YFSETQ. Trimming took 0 bases from V and 3 from J, leaving 22 bases between them. The CDR3 extends over 19 amino acids. The CDR3 region is CASSLVGRRAEGDYNEQFF. In nucleotides, the CDR3 is TGCGCCAGCAGCTTGGTGGGACGCAGGGCCGAGGGGGACTACAATGAGCAGTTCTTC.

V is TRBV7-2 and J is TRBJ1-2; a possible D gene is TRBD1 (5 bases). CDR1 SGHTA and CDR2 FQGNSA come from the germline V gene. Trimming shortened V by 2 bases and J by 6 bases, and 19 bases separated the two germline ends. The CDR3 is 16 amino acids. CDR3 protein: CASSLRMMGRGDGYTF. The CDR3 DNA reads TGTGCCAGCAGCTTAAGGATGATGGGGCGGGGGGATGGCTACACCTTC.

The rearrangement joins TRBV18 to TRBJ2-6, with unresolved D. The CDR3 contains 14 residues. The germline CDR1 and CDR2 sequences are KGHSH and LQKENI. The ends were cut back, 10 bases at V and 3 bases at J, with 13 bases in the middle. This chain's CDR3 is CATRPGNGANVLTF. In nucleotides, the CDR3 is TGTGCCACCCGCCCGGGTAATGGGGCCAACGTCCTGACTTTC.

This clone turned up a few times. CDR3 bases: TGTGCCAGCAGCTCCCCGCCGGTGAATGAGCAGTTCTTC. Protein sequence: CASSSPPVNEQFF. The rearrangement joins TRBV7-9 to TRBJ2-1; no clear D. Germline V lookup: CDR1 SEHNR, CDR2 FQNEAQ (reference sequence). The ends were cut back, 4 bases at V and 7 bases at J, with 11 bases in the middle. The CDR3 has 13 residues.

The chain recombines TRBV7-8 with TRBJ2-3; D gene unclear. The V end lost 0 bases, the J end lost 0 bases, and 7 bases lay between the germline ends. Germline V gene lookup returns CDR1 SGHVS and CDR2 FQNEAQ. The length of the CDR3 is 15 residues. CDR3 nucleotides: TGTGCCAGCAGCTTAGCGGGCCCAAGCACAGATACGCAGTATTTT. Translating gives CASSLAGPSTDTQYF.

The rearrangement uses TRBV5-1 and TRBJ1-2; possibly TRBD1 for D (6 bases). The CDR3 loop spans 13 amino acids. Germline CDR1 is SGHRS and CDR2 is YFSETQ. Trimming shortened V by 1 base and J by 5 bases, and 9 bases separated the two germline ends. This CDR3 is CASSLQGRYGYTF. DNA for the CDR3: TGCGCCAGCAGCTTGCAGGGGCGATATGGCTACACCTTC. Complete variable domain (other parts from reference TRBV5-1 and TRBJ1-2): KAGVTQTPRYLIKTRGQQVTLSCSPISGHRSVSWYQQTPGQGLQFLFEYFSETQRNKGNFPGRFSGRQFSNSRSEMNVSTLELGDSALYLCASSLQGRYGYTFGSGTRLTVV.

The rearrangement joins TRBV4-1 to TRBJ1-1, with 7 bases matching TRBD1. V lost 1 base and J lost 4; bases outside the gene matches: 15. There are 18 residues in the CDR3. Per the germline V gene, CDR1 is MGHRA and CDR2 is YSYEKL. For the CDR3, the DNA is TGCGCCAGCAGCCAAGGGCCCCTCGTATTGACAGGGAGCACTGAAGCTTTCTTT. It is translated as CASSQGPLVLTGSTEAFF.

The chain combines TRBV5-1 with TRBJ2-3; 10 bases map to TRBD2. The length of the CDR3 is 17 residues. Germline trimming cut 0 bases from V and 1 base from J; bases unmatched to any gene: 5. The germline CDR1 and CDR2 sequences are SGHRS and YFSETQ. The CDR3 sequence: CASSLGVAGGGTDTQYF. The CDR3 nucleotides read TGCGCCAGCAGCTTGGGAGTAGCGGGGGGAGGCACAGATACGCAGTATTTT.

V and J are TRBV6-5 and TRBJ1-3; 7 positions match TRBD1. Trimming removed 2 bases from V and 3 bases from J; junction bases left unmatched: 4. Germline values: CDR1 MNHEY, CDR2 SVGAGI. The CDR3 consists of 15 residues. The CDR3 protein is CASSYRGLFGNTIYF. The CDR3 DNA reads as TGTGCCAGCAGTTACAGGGGGCTTTTTGGAAACACCATATATTTT.

The V and J genes are TRBV27 and TRBJ1-5; a weak D match, TRBD1 (6 bases). V lost 5 bases, J lost 6 bases, and 14 bases lay in between. The CDR3 has 14 residues. Per germline, CDR1 MNHEY and CDR2 SMNVEV (reference sequence). The CDR3: CASSAQGFSQPQHF. The DNA of the CDR3 is TGTGCCAGCAGTGCACAGGGATTTAGTCAGCCCCAGCATTTT.

This chain connects TRBV4-2 to TRBJ2-7, with TRBD2 matching over 7 bases. Germline lookup yields CDR1 LGHNA and CDR2 YNFKEQ. J lost 5 bases, V lost 6 bases, and 10 bases had no gene match. CDR3 length: 14 amino acids. The CDR3 loop reads CASRTREGRDEQYF. The CDR3 DNA reads TGTGCCAGCAGGACTAGGGAGGGGCGGGACGAGCAGTACTTC.

The chain couples TRBV11-2 to TRBJ1-4; no clear D. This CDR3 comprises 15 residues. Germline lookup yields CDR1 SGHAT and CDR2 FQNNGV. The ends were cut back, 5 bases at V and 4 bases at J, with 14 bases in the middle. CDR3 loop: CASSLTADFNEKLFF. Here the CDR3 DNA reads TGTGCCAGCAGCCTAACGGCAGACTTTAATGAAAAACTGTTTTTT.

This chain uses TRBV5-1 with TRBJ2-2; no clear D. V gave up 4 bases and J gave up 4 bases, with 14 bases separating them. The CDR3 sequence is 15 residues long. In germline, CDR1 is SGHRS, CDR2 YFSETQ. The CDR3 DNA follows: TGCGCCAGCAGCGGCGACACGACCGTCACCGGGGAGCTGTTTTTT. Translated: CASSGDTTVTGELFF.